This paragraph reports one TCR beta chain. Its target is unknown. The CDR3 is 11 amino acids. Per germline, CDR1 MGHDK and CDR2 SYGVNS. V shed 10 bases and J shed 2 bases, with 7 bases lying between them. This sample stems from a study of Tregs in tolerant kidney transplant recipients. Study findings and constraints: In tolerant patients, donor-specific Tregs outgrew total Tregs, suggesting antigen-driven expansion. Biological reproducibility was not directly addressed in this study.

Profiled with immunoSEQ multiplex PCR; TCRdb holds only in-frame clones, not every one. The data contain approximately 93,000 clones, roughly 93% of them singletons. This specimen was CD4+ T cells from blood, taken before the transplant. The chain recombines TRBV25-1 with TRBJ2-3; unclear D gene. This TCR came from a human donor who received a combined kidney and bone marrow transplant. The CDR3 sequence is CATSLTDTQYF. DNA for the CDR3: TGTGCCACCTCACTCACAGATACGCAGTATTTT.